This T cell receptor (beta chain) was sequenced in a study of blood T cell repertoires in COVID-19. About the study: PBMCs, B-cell-depleted T cells, or T cells provided the cDNA or gDNA that made up the material.

Only in-frame clones appear in the TCRdb table, and some are missing; sequencing was by immunoSEQ multiplex PCR. Of about 130,000 clones in the sample, more than 75% were seen once. With regard to this clone: The junction departs from the called germline gene at one end, perhaps through a read error.

The CDR3 spans 12 residues. Germline assignment: CDR1 LGHDT and CDR2 YNNKEL (reference sequence). The sequenced sample consisted of peripheral blood. The receptor was isolated from a woman aged 70-85 years with COVID-19, enrolled during active disease. V and J are TRBV3-1 (or the pseudogene TRBV3-2) and TRBJ2-1; 8 bases line up with TRBD2. DNA of the CDR3: TGTGCCAGCAGCCAAGAAGGACTAGCCGGGGTCTTC. Amino acid sequence: CASSQEGLAGVF.